These 30 T cell receptor beta chains originate from one sample sequenced in a study of radiation and T cells in renal cell carcinoma. Assay: immunoSEQ multiplex PCR; the TCRdb copy retains only in-frame clones and omits some. This table holds 110,000 to 150,000 clones, 83% found once. Time point specified: baseline pretreatment blood. Treatment indicated: 15 Gy SBRT to primary tumor, nephrectomy 4 weeks later. The sequencing here drew on blood, taken from a patient whose treatment included radiotherapy and nephrectomy. The receptors derive from a woman aged 50 to 65 with renal cell carcinoma.

The chain carries TRBV30 and TRBJ1-2; maybe TRBD1 (5 bases). With 2 bases removed from V and 8 bases from J, the gap between germline ends came to 18 bases. Germline assignment: CDR1 GTSNPN and CDR2 SVGIG (reference sequence). The CDR3 totals 14 residues. CDR3: CAWSTDRGVVGYTF. Here the CDR3 DNA reads TGTGCCTGGAGTACCGACAGAGGAGTAGTAGGCTACACCTTC. The full variable domain, with the rest looked up from reference TRBV30 and TRBJ1-2, is SQTIHQWPATLVQPVGSPLSLECTVEGTSNPNLYWYRQAAGRGLQLLFYSVGIGQISSEVPQNLSASRPQDRQFILSSKKLLLSDSGFYLCAWSTDRGVVGYTFGSGTRLTVV.

V usage is TRBV4-3 and J usage is TRBJ1-2; TRBD1 might be the D (6 bases). The CDR3 contains 15 residues. V lost 1 base and J 3 bases, leaving 12 bases between the germline ends. Per germline, CDR1 LGHNA and CDR2 YSLEER. CDR3 DNA: TGCGCCAGCAGCCAAGGGGGGGCAGATGACTATGGCTACACCTTC. Protein product: CASSQGGADDYGYTF.

This rearrangement joins TRBV6-5 to TRBJ1-3, with 7 bases matching TRBD1. V gave up 6 bases and J gave up 6 bases; unmatched junction bases: 11. The CDR3 consists of 15 residues. The germline gives CDR1 MNHEY, CDR2 SVGAGI. In nucleotides, the CDR3 is TGTGCCAGCAGACAAGACAGGGTTAGGCTAAACACCATATATTTT. It translates to CASRQDRVRLNTIYF.

The V call is TRBV10-3, the J call TRBJ2-7; tentatively, D is TRBD2 (7 bases). V lost 10 bases and J lost 7, with 17 bases in between. CDR1 and CDR2 from the germline V gene are ENHRY and SYGVKD. The CDR3 has 12 amino acids. The CDR3 region is CATYEGGGEQYF. The CDR3 DNA reads as TGTGCCACCTATGAGGGGGGAGGGGAGCAGTACTTC.

This clone has more than one count but fewer than ten. The chain employs TRBV9 and TRBJ1-5; D not certain. CDR3 length: 15 residues. Trimming took 0 bases from V and 0 from J, leaving 7 bases between them. Germline loops: CDR1 SGDLS, CDR2 YYNGEE. Written as DNA, the CDR3 is TGTGCCAGCAGCGTAGGGCATCTTAGCAATCAGCCCCAGCATTTT. It yields the protein CASSVGHLSNQPQHF. The full variable domain, with the rest looked up from reference TRBV9 and TRBJ1-5, is DSGVTQTPKHLITATGQRVTLRCSPRSGDLSVYWYQQSLDQGLQFLIQYYNGEERAKGNILERFSAQQFPDLHSELNLSSLELGDSALYFCASSVGHLSNQPQHFGDGTRLSIL.

V usage is TRBV11-3 and J usage is TRBJ2-3, with a possible D match to TRBD2 (7 bases). The CDR3 covers 14 residues. Germline lookup yields CDR1 SGHNT and CDR2 YENEEA. V lost 2 bases and J lost 5, with 11 bases in between. The CDR3 DNA sequence: TGTGCCAGCAGCTTAAGGGGGGGTGAAGATACGCAGTATTTT. Translation gives CASSLRGGEDTQYF.

The rearrangement links TRBV29-1 to TRBJ2-1; the match to TRBD1 covers 8 bases. This CDR3 has 11 residues. J lost 11 bases, V lost 3 bases, and 3 bases had no gene match. CDR1 and CDR2 (germline): SQVTM, ANQGSEA. CDR3 coding DNA: TGCAGCGTTGAGTCAGGGGGCCAGCAGTTCTTC. This translates into CSVESGGQQFF.

This clone was seen a single time. This sequence joins TRBV6-6 and TRBJ1-5; no definite D call. The CDR3 has 12 residues. The germline V gene has CDR1 MNHNY and CDR2 SVGAGI (reference sequence). V lost 2 bases and J 7 bases, leaving 6 bases between the germline ends. DNA of the CDR3: TGTGCCAGCAGTTACCCGGAACAGCCCCAGCATTTT. Encoded protein: CASSYPEQPQHF.

In its sample, this clone was seen a few times. The chain recombines TRBV28 with TRBJ2-6; D unclear. CDR3 size: 17 residues. CDR1 is MDHEN, CDR2 SYDVKM, per germline. Trimming shortened V by 6 bases and J by 0 bases, and 15 bases separated the two germline ends. The CDR3 DNA is TGTGCCAGCAGACCCACCGATGGACGCTCTGGGGCCAACGTCCTGACTTTC. Translated: CASRPTDGRSGANVLTF.

This chain connects TRBV7-8 to TRBJ2-2; 9 positions match TRBD1. J was trimmed by 2 bases and V by 4 bases; bases with no gene match: 5. The CDR3 spans 16 residues. The germline V gene encodes CDR1 SGHVS and CDR2 FQNEAQ. The CDR3 DNA sequence: TGTGCCAGCAGCTCCCTGGGACAGGGCAACACCGGGGAGCTGTTTTTT. Amino acid sequence: CASSSLGQGNTGELFF.

This chain connects TRBV5-3 to TRBJ1-1, with TRBD1 as a possible D gene (5 bases). TRBV5-3 is an open reading frame whose function is uncertain. Trimming cost V 6 bases and J 1 base, with 16 bases left between them. The CDR3 is made up of 15 amino acids. The CDR3 loop is CARTKTGTPNTEAFF. CDR3 nucleotides: TGTGCCAGAACCAAAACTGGGACTCCGAACACTGAAGCTTTCTTT.

The gene calls are TRBV4-1 and TRBJ2-2; the match to TRBD1 covers 7 bases. CDR3 length equals 15 residues. Germline V CDR1 and CDR2: MGHRA, YSYEKL. V shed 4 bases and J 4 bases; nucleotides not matched to a gene: 6. CDR3 sequence reads: CASSLDRAGTGELFF. The CDR3, as DNA: TGCGCCAGCAGCCTCGACAGGGCGGGCACCGGGGAGCTGTTTTTT.

This clone was counted once. The chain combines TRBV18 with TRBJ2-7, with D possibly called TRBD1 or TRBD2 (5 bases each). This CDR3 region has 17 residues. V lost 4 bases and J 2 bases, leaving 21 bases between the germline ends. The germline V gene has CDR1 KGHSH and CDR2 LQKENI. The CDR3: CASSLTATGPGAYEQYF. CDR3 DNA sequence: TGTGCCAGCTCACTCACGGCTACAGGTCCCGGGGCCTACGAGCAGTACTTC.

The chain recombines TRBV28 with TRBJ1-2; no definite D call. Trimming took off 5 bases at V and 5 bases at J, with 18 bases between the two ends. CDR1 and CDR2 from the germline V gene are MDHEN and SYDVKM. The CDR3 sequence is 15 residues long. CDR3 residues: CASSPPTRSGYGYTF. The CDR3 nucleotides are TGTGCCAGCAGTCCCCCGACGCGTTCTGGGTATGGCTACACCTTC.

The CDR3 loop reads CASSETVGDGAKNIQYF. CDR3 coding DNA: TGCGCCAGCAGTGAAACCGTGGGGGATGGAGCCAAAAACATTCAGTACTTC. The chain joins TRBV10-1 to TRBJ2-4; D possibly matches TRBD1 or TRBD2 (5 bases each). Trimming removed 3 bases at V and 0 bases at J, with 15 bases between. The CDR3 length is 17 residues. Germline V gives CDR1 WNHNN, CDR2 SYGVQD (reference sequence).

The chain uses TRBV12-5 and TRBJ1-2, with D possibly TRBD1 on 5 matching bases. The V gene's germline CDR1 is LGHNT and CDR2 FRNRAP. Trimming took 2 bases from V and 7 from J, leaving 8 bases between them. This CDR3 is built from 12 residues. The CDR3 DNA reads as TGTGCTAGTGGTTTGAGGGGATCTGGCTACACCTTC. Translation: CASGLRGSGYTF. Using reference TRBV12-5 and TRBJ1-2 for the parts outside the CDR3, the full variable domain is DARVTQTPRHKVTEMGQEVTMRCQPILGHNTVFWYRQTMMQGLELLAYFRNRAPLDDSGMPKDRFSAEMPDATLATLKIQPSEPRDSAVYFCASGLRGSGYTFGSGTRLTVV.

This clone has a handful of counts. The chain employs TRBV9 and TRBJ1-6; tentative D call: TRBD1 (6 bases). The germline V gene encodes CDR1 SGDLS and CDR2 YYNGEE. V lost 4 bases to trimming and J lost 12 bases, with 14 bases between them. The CDR3 length is 13 residues. The CDR3 DNA sequence: TGTGCCAGCAGCCCGTCACAGGGTCAACCCCTCCACTTT. Protein: CASSPSQGQPLHF.

The chain carries TRBV7-2 and TRBJ1-2, with D tentatively TRBD1 (5 bases). Germline CDR1 and CDR2: SGHTA and FQGNSA. The CDR3 extends over 13 amino acids. V was clipped by 6 bases and J by 8 bases, with 16 bases between them. The CDR3 region has the DNA TGTGCCAGCAGTTTCCCAGGGAAAGGAGGCTACACCTTC. It yields the protein CASSFPGKGGYTF.

The sample holds a few counts of this clone. The chain carries TRBV7-2 and TRBJ1-4, with D tentatively TRBD1 (6 bases). V lost 6 bases and J lost 5, with 16 bases in between. Germline V gives CDR1 SGHTA, CDR2 FQGNSA. This CDR3 has 15 residues. The CDR3 bases are TGTGCCAGCAGATCTACAGGGTCTGCGAATGAAAAACTGTTTTTT. Its translation is CASRSTGSANEKLFF.

This clone was recorded once. This chain joins TRBV29-1 and TRBJ1-5, with 7 bases aligning to TRBD1. This CDR3 has 13 amino acids. The germline V gene encodes CDR1 SQVTM and CDR2 ANQGSEA. V dropped 7 bases and J dropped 4; count of bases not matched to a gene: 7. CDR3 DNA: TGCAGCGCCCGCGACAGGGAAAATCAGCCCCAGCATTTT. Translating it yields CSARDRENQPQHF.

This clone was seen once. The J gene is TRBJ2-1, the V gene TRBV5-1; 10 bases match TRBD2. The germline CDR1 and CDR2 sequences are SGHRS and YFSETQ. Trimming took 2 bases from V and 7 from J; bases not matched to a gene: 3. The CDR3 is made up of 14 amino acids. CDR3 bases: TGCGCCAGCAGCTTCGGAGCGGGAGGGAATGAGCAGTTCTTC. This translates into CASSFGAGGNEQFF.

This chain uses TRBV9 with TRBJ2-7; 7 bases line up with TRBD2. The CDR3 sequence is 15 residues long. The germline CDR1 and CDR2 sequences are SGDLS and YYNGEE. Germline trimming cut 3 bases from V and 5 bases from J; bases unmatched to any gene: 11. The CDR3 is CASSAGAGSFNEQYF. The DNA for the CDR3 is TGTGCCAGCAGCGCTGGAGCGGGATCATTTAACGAGCAGTACTTC.

The rearrangement uses TRBV9 and TRBJ2-5; 8 bases fit TRBD2. V trimming: 5 bases; J trimming: 10 bases; junction bases outside the gene matches: 7. The CDR3 runs 12 residues. Looked up from germline, CDR1 is SGDLS and CDR2 is YYNGEE. The CDR3 sequence: CASSKAGADQYF. CDR3 DNA sequence: TGTGCCAGCAGTAAAGCGGGAGCAGACCAGTACTTC.

Comment on this clone: Additional DNA sequences in this sample encode the identical CDR3. The J gene is TRBJ2-3, the V gene TRBV7-2; D is unresolved. V was pared by 5 bases and J by 3 bases, with 3 bases between. Germline values: CDR1 SGHTA, CDR2 FQGNSA. The CDR3 has 11 amino acids. CDR3 region: CASSPTDTQYF. CDR3 DNA: TGTGCCAGCAGCCCGACAGATACGCAGTATTTT.

The chain has TRBV19 and TRBJ2-3; D call uncertain. The germline V gene encodes CDR1 LNHDA and CDR2 SQIVND (reference sequence). Between the trimmed V and J ends, which lost 5 bases and 5 bases, there was a span of 17 bases. CDR3 length: 15 amino acids. CDR3 in DNA: TGTGCCAGTAGTCTCGACGGATTAACACAAGATACGCAGTATTTT. Protein product: CASSLDGLTQDTQYF.

The CDR3 loop is CASSPTGQGATEAFF. CDR3 sequence (DNA): TGTGCCAGCAGTCCGACAGGACAGGGGGCAACTGAAGCTTTCTTT. This sequence joins TRBV28 and TRBJ1-1, with TRBD1 identical over 11 bases. The CDR3 covers 15 residues. Germline V lookup: CDR1 MDHEN, CDR2 SYDVKM. Trimming removed 5 bases from V and 5 bases from J; junction bases left unmatched: 7. Full variable domain (outside the CDR3, taken from reference TRBV28 and TRBJ1-1): DVKVTQSSRYLVKRTGEKVFLECVQDMDHENMFWYRQDPGLGLRLIYFSYDVKMKEKGDIPEGYSVSREKKERFSLILESASTNQTSMYLCASSPTGQGATEAFFGQGTRLTVV.

The chain recombines TRBV29-1 with TRBJ1-1; D not certain. The CDR3 consists of 13 residues. From germline, CDR1 is SQVTM and CDR2 ANQGSEA. Trimming left V 4 bases short and J 5 bases short, with 14 bases between. CDR3 bases: TGCAGCGTTGGAAGTGGGCAAGGTACTGAAGCTTTCTTT. Its translation is CSVGSGQGTEAFF.

This clone showed up just a few times. The chain combines TRBV7-2 with TRBJ1-4; no clear D. V shed 5 bases and J shed 7 bases, with 11 bases lying between them. CDR3 size: 13 residues. Germline assignment: CDR1 SGHTA and CDR2 FQGNSA. The CDR3 bases are TGTGCCAGCAGCCAAAGTATGGGTGAAAAACTGTTTTTT. Amino acids: CASSQSMGEKLFF. Combining the CDR3 with reference TRBV7-2 and TRBJ1-4 gives the whole variable domain GAGVSQSPSNKVTEKGKDVELRCDPISGHTALYWYRQSLGQGLEFLIYFQGNSAPDKSGLPSDRFSAERTGGSVSTLTIQRTQQEDSAVYLCASSQSMGEKLFFGSGTQLSVL.

The rearrangement joins TRBV29-1 to TRBJ2-1; no clear D gene. Germline V gives CDR1 SQVTM, CDR2 ANQGSEA. CDR3 size: 11 residues. Trimming took off 8 bases at V and 5 bases at J, with 10 bases between the two ends. The CDR3 coding sequence is TGCAGCCCGAGAGAGAACAATGAGCAGTTCTTC. This gives the protein CSPRENNEQFF.

J is TRBJ2-7 and V is TRBV6-6; the match to TRBD2 covers 12 bases. This CDR3 has 14 residues. Germline CDR1 MNHNY, CDR2 SVGAGI (reference sequence). V dropped 8 bases and J dropped 8; count of bases not matched to a gene: 10. The chain's CDR3 is CASVPSLAGGKQYF. Written as DNA, the CDR3 is TGTGCCAGCGTCCCATCACTAGCGGGGGGAAAGCAGTACTTC.